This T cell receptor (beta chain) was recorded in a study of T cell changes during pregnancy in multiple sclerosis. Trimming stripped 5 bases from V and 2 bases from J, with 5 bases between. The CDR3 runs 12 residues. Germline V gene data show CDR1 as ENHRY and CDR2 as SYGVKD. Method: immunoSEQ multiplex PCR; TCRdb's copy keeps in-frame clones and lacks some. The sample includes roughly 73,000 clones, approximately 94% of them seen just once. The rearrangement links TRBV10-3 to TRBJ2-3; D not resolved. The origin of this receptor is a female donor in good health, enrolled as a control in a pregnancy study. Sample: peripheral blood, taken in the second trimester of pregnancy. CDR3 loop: CAISYNTDTQYF. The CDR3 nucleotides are TGTGCCATCAGTTACAACACAGATACGCAGTATTTT.